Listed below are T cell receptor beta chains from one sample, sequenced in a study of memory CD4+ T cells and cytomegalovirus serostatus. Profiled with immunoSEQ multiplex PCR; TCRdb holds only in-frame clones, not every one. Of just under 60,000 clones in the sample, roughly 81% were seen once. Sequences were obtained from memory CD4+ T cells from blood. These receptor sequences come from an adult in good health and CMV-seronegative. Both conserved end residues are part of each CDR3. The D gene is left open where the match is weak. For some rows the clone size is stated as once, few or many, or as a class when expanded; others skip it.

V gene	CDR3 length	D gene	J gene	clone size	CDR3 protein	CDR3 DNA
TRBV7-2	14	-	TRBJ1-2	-	CASSLDRESKGYTF	TGTGCCAGCAGCCTAGATCGGGAGTCGAAAGGCTACACCTTC
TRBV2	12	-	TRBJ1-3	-	CASSRQGNTIYF	TGTGCCAGCAGTCGTCAGGGAAACACCATATATTTT
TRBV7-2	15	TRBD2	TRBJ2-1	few	CASSTLAGGPDEQFF	TGTGCCAGCAGCACCCTAGCGGGAGGGCCCGATGAGCAGTTCTTC
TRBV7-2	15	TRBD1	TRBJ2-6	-	CASSSRGPGANVLTF	TGTGCCAGCAGCTCCAGGGGGCCCGGGGCCAACGTCCTGACTTTC
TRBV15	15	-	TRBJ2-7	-	CATSWIGGSSYEQYF	TGTGCCACCAGCTGGATTGGGGGTAGCTCCTACGAGCAGTACTTC
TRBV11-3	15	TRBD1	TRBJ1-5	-	CASSSSNRGRQPQHF	TGTGCCAGCAGCTCCTCCAACAGGGGGCGTCAGCCCCAGCATTTT
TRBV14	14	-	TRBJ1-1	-	CASSLFSRGSKAFF	TGTGCCAGCAGCCTTTTTAGCCGGGGCTCCAAAGCTTTCTTT
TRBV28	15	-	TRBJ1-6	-	CATLGYYSGRVSLHF	TGTGCCACCTTGGGCTACTATTCTGGGAGGGTTTCCCTCCACTTT
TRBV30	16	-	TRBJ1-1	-	CAWSRFASRQNTEAFF	TGTGCCTGGAGTAGATTTGCGAGCAGGCAAAACACTGAAGCTTTCTTT
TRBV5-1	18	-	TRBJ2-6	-	CASSLRALSNSGANVLTF	TGCGCCAGCAGCTTGCGGGCATTGAGCAACTCTGGGGCCAACGTCCTGACTTTC
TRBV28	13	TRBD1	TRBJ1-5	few	CASSSSGGEPQHF	TGTGCCAGCAGTTCCTCAGGGGGAGAGCCCCAGCATTTT
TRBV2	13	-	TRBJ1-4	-	CASTPAPGEKLFF	TGTGCCAGCACCCCGGCGCCAGGAGAAAAACTGTTTTTT
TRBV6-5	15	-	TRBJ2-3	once	CASSFGFGGTDTQYF	TGTGCCAGCAGTTTTGGCTTTGGTGGAACAGATACGCAGTATTTT
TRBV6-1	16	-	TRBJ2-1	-	CASSASPVPPYNEQFF	TGTGCCAGCAGTGCAAGTCCCGTGCCCCCCTACAATGAGCAGTTCTTC
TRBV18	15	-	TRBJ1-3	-	CASLMNLGSGNTIYF	TGTGCCAGCCTAATGAACCTAGGGTCTGGAAACACCATATATTTT
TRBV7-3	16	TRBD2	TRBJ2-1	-	CASSSWGGTSGNEQFF	TGTGCCAGCAGCAGCTGGGGGGGGACTAGTGGCAATGAGCAGTTCTTC
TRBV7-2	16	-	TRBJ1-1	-	CASSFYGAIANTEAFF	TGTGCCAGCAGCTTTTACGGGGCGATAGCGAACACTGAAGCTTTCTTT
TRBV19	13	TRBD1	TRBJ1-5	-	CASRDRGLGPQHF	TGTGCCAGTAGGGACAGGGGCCTGGGGCCCCAGCATTTT
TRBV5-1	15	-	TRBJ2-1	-	CASSSSGLNYNEQFF	TGCGCCAGCAGCTCATCGGGGCTTAACTACAATGAGCAGTTCTTC
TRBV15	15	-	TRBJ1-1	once	CATSRDGFANTEAFF	TGTGCCACCAGCAGAGACGGTTTCGCCAACACTGAAGCTTTCTTT
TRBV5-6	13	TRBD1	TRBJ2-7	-	CASTGTGNHEQYF	TGTGCCAGCACCGGGACAGGGAATCACGAGCAGTACTTC
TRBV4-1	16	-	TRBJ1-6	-	CASSQDKQGSGSPLHF	TGCGCCAGCAGCCAGGATAAACAGGGATCGGGCTCACCCCTCCACTTT
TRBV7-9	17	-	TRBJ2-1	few	CASSPPPRDLRYNEQFF	TGTGCCAGCAGCCCCCCACCCCGGGATCTCCGCTACAATGAGCAGTTCTTC
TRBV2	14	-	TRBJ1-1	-	CASSSGRGNTEAFF	TGTGCCAGCAGTTCGGGACGGGGAAACACTGAAGCTTTCTTT
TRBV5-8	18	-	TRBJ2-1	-	CASSLGLFLALRDNEQFF	TGTGCCAGCAGCTTGGGTCTATTCCTGGCGCTAAGGGACAATGAGCAGTTCTTC
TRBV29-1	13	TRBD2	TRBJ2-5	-	CSVGSWGGETQYF	TGCAGCGTTGGGTCATGGGGGGGGGAGACCCAGTACTTC
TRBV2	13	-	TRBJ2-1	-	CASSDYSSGEQFF	TGTGCCAGCAGTGACTATAGCTCGGGTGAGCAGTTCTTC
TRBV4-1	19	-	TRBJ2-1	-	CASSQDGDRRRGSYNEQFF	TGCGCCAGCAGCCAAGACGGGGATAGACGGAGAGGGTCCTACAATGAGCAGTTCTTC
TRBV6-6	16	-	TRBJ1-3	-	CASSYESGLGGNTIYF	TGTGCCAGCAGTTACGAATCGGGACTTGGGGGAAACACCATATATTTT
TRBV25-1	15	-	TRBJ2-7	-	CASSGRSGSSYEQYF	TGTGCCAGCAGTGGTCGTAGCGGAAGCTCCTACGAGCAGTACTTC
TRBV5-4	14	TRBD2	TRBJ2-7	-	CASSFGGSSYEQYF	TGTGCCAGCAGCTTCGGCGGGAGCTCCTACGAGCAGTACTTC
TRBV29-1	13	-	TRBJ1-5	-	CSVEVGDNQPQHF	TGCAGCGTTGAAGTGGGTGACAATCAGCCCCAGCATTTT
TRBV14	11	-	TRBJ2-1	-	CASSLYNEQFF	TGTGCCAGCAGCCTCTACAATGAGCAGTTCTTC
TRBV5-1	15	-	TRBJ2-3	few	CASSLQRTAPDTQYF	TGCGCCAGCAGCTTACAACGGACAGCCCCAGATACGCAGTATTTT
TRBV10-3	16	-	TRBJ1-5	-	CAISERWQGSNQPQHF	TGTGCCATCAGTGAAAGGTGGCAGGGGAGCAATCAGCCCCAGCATTTT
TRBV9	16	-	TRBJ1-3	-	CASSVEGGSAGNTIYF	TGTGCCAGCAGCGTAGAGGGGGGGTCGGCTGGAAACACCATATATTTT
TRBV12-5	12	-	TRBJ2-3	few	CASGLGQNTQYF	TGTGCTAGTGGTTTGGGGCAAAATACGCAGTATTTT
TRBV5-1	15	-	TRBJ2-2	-	CASSLAGVSTGELFF	TGCGCCAGCAGCTTGGCCGGGGTGAGCACCGGGGAGCTGTTTTTT
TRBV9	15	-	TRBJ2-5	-	CASSDGTVTGETQYF	TGTGCCAGCAGCGACGGGACCGTAACGGGAGAGACCCAGTACTTC
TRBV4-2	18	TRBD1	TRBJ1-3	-	CASSQVGGQGLSGNTIYF	TGTGCCAGCAGCCAAGTCGGGGGACAGGGTCTCTCTGGAAACACCATATATTTT
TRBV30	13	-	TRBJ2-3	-	CAWFRQVGDTQYF	TGTGCCTGGTTTAGACAGGTTGGAGATACGCAGTATTTT
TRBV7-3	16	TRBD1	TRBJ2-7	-	CASSLTSTGQPYEQYF	TGTGCCAGCAGCTTAACGTCGACAGGGCAACCCTACGAGCAGTACTTC
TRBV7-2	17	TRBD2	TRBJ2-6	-	CASSLAGGSSGANVLTF	TGTGCCAGCAGCTTAGCCGGGGGGAGCTCTGGGGCCAACGTCCTGACTTTC
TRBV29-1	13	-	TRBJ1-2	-	CSVDGQGGYGYTF	TGCAGCGTTGATGGGCAGGGCGGGTATGGCTACACCTTC
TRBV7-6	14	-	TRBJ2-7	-	CASTQLGDLYEQYF	TGTGCCAGCACCCAGTTAGGGGACCTATACGAGCAGTACTTC
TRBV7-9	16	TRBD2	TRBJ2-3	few	CASSLGLAGSTDTQYF	TGTGCCAGCAGCTTAGGACTAGCGGGATCCACAGATACGCAGTATTTT
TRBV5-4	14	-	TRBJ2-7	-	CASSLGGTEDEQYF	TGTGCCAGCAGCCTAGGGGGGACGGAGGACGAGCAGTACTTC
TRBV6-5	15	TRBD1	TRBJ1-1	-	CASSMTGVYLSEAFF	TGTGCCAGCAGCATGACAGGGGTCTATCTTTCCGAAGCTTTCTTT
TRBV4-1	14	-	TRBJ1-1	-	CASSQEGWGKEAFF	TGCGCCAGCAGCCAAGAAGGGTGGGGTAAGGAAGCTTTCTTT
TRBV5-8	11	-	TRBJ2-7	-	CASSWGYEQYF	TGTGCCAGCAGCTGGGGTTACGAGCAGTACTTC
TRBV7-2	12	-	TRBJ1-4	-	CASSLETEKLFF	TGTGCCAGCAGCTTAGAAACTGAAAAACTGTTTTTT
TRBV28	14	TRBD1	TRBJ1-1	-	CASRRTGINTEAFF	TGTGCCAGCAGGCGGACAGGGATAAACACTGAAGCTTTCTTT
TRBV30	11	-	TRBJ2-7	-	CAWSAFGEQYF	TGTGCCTGGAGTGCCTTCGGGGAGCAGTACTTC
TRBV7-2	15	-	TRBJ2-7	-	CASRVGGTLSYEQYF	TGTGCCAGCAGGGTGGGCGGGACCCTCTCCTACGAGCAGTACTTC
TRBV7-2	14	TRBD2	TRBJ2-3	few	CASSLTSGTDTQYF	TGTGCCAGCAGCCTGACTAGCGGTACAGATACGCAGTATTTT
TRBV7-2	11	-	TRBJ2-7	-	CASSLRHEQYF	TGTGCCAGCAGCTTACGCCACGAGCAGTACTTC
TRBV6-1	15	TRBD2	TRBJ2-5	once	CASSEGSGRQETQYF	TGTGCCAGCAGTGAAGGGAGCGGGAGGCAGGAGACCCAGTACTTC
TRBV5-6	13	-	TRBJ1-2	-	CASSPGSLDGYTF	TGTGCCAGCAGCCCCGGGTCTCTAGATGGCTACACCTTC